The TCR beta chain under discussion was sequenced for a study of blood T cell repertoires in COVID-19. Authors' processing steps: Estimated nucleated cell counts came from reference gene primer amplification. Assay used: immunoSEQ multiplex PCR; TCRdb lists only in-frame clones, some missing. Clonal size and the V and J genes are those of that table, whereas D and trimming came from the DNA. The data contain roughly 66,000 clones, 70% to 85% of them singletons. Germline V CDR1 and CDR2: LGHNA, YNFKEQ. CDR3 length equals 15 residues. Trimming took 1 base from V and 2 from J, leaving 11 bases between them.

The chain has TRBV4-2 and TRBJ2-5; TRBD2 might be the D (5 bases). This receptor was identified in a man in his fifties or sixties with acute or convalescent COVID-19. Sequenced sample: peripheral blood. CDR3 sequence: CASSQARGVQETQYF. CDR3 sequence (DNA): TGTGCCAGCAGCCAAGCTCGGGGAGTTCAAGAGACCCAGTACTTC.